This record concerns one T cell receptor beta chain sequence. Its antigen is currently not known. Per-nucleotide qualities are absent, and no much larger clonotype sits a single base away. V sheds 3 bases and J sheds 0 bases, leaving 8 bases between their ends. CDR1 and CDR2 are drawn from the germline V gene: SGHTA, FQGNSA. CDR3 length: 15 amino acids, cysteine to phenylalanine. This entry keeps only the CDR3 DNA: 45 bases, framed from base 1. This sample was included in a study of cytomegalovirus exposure and HLA in healthy donors (dated by TCRdb to the late 2010s). Describing the broader study: The 650 to 800 repertoires of the first cohort and the roughly 120 validation repertoires were produced on the same platform, according to a later analysis. The study combined high-throughput TCR immunosequencing, statistical association of individual TCRs with disease status, and machine learning to predict cytomegalovirus infection status. A separate validation cohort of 100 to 150 different subjects was used in addition to the approximately 700-subject first cohort. The study aimed to test whether signatures of past pathogen exposure could be identified by cataloging public T cell receptors.

Donors formed part of the validation cohort, which comprised 120 subjects and was distinct from the first cohort of fewer than 750 subjects. The receptor library was made with the immunoSEQ multiplex PCR assay. In the original analysis: A statistical classification framework was built to diagnose cytomegalovirus status from the catalog of TCR beta chain sequences. TCRdb obtained this table from immuneACCESS and retained in-frame rearrangements with V and J assigned. These tables miss some clones; where compared with another copy, unresolved V genes account for less than half of the shortfall, and the remainder is unexplained. V and J calls and clone size are copied from that table; D and trimming were computed from the DNA. A total of approximately 150,000 clones appear in this sample, 85% of them only once. 2% to 2.5% of the sample goes to the ten largest clones. What the study reported, not specific to this receptor: The authors suggested that the approach could potentially be extended to other disease states and immunological phenotypes. The classifier was reported to diagnose cytomegalovirus status with high specificity and sensitivity in both the original cohort and the validation cohort. A later analysis had no HLA typing for the validation cohort, so co-occurrence there was scored across all 110 or so repertoires. In vitro tests confirmed that a few of the cytomegalovirus-associated TCR beta chains recognize cytomegalovirus antigens. A total of 164 TCR beta chains were listed by the study as associated with cytomegalovirus. While some public TCRs were present in many individuals, most TCR sequences turned up only very rarely across donors. Of the cluster scores, approximately 95% were above 0 in a later analysis, which found that TCRs clustered in the first cohort also tended to co-occur in the 90 to 150 validation repertoires.

This chain joins TRBV7-2 to TRBJ2-2; the D gene lacks a confident call. The specimen sequenced was PBMCs. The TCR comes from a young man in good health and CMV-seropositive. The CDR3: CASSLSRANTGELFF. The nucleotides read TGTGCCAGCAGCTTGTCTCGGGCGAACACCGGGGAGCTGTTTTTT.